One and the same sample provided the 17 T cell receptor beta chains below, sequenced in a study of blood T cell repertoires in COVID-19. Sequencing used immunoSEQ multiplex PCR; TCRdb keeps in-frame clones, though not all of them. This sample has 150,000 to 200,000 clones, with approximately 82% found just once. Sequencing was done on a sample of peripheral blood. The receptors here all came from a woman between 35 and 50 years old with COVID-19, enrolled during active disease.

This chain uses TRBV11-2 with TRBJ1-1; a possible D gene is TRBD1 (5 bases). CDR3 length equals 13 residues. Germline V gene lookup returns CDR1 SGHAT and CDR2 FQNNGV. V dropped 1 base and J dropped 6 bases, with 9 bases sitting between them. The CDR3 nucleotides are TGTGCCAGCAGCTTAGGCAGGGTGGCTGAAGCTTTCTTT. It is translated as CASSLGRVAEAFF.

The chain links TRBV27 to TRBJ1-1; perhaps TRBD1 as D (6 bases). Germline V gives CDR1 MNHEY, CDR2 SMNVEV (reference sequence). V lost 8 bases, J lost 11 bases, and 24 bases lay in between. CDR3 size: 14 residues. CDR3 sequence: CASRRRSQGSAAFF. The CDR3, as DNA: TGTGCCAGCCGTCGGAGATCGCAGGGGTCGGCGGCTTTCTTT.

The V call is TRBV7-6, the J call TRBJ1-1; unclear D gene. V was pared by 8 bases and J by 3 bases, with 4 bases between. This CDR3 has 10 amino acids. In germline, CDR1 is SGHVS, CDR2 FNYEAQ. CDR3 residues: CASRDTEAFF. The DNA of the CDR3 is TGTGCCAGCCGGGACACTGAAGCTTTCTTT.

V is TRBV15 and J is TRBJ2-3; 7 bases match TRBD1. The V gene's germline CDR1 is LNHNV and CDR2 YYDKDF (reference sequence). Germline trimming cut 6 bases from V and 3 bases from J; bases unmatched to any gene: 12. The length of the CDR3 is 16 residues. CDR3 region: CATRGRGQSLTDTQYF. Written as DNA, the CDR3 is TGTGCCACCAGGGGCCGGGGACAGAGTTTAACAGATACGCAGTATTTT.

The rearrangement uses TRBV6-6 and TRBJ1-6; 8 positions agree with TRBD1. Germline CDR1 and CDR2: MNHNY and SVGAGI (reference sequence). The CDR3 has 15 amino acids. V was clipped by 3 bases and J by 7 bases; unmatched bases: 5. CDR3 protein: CASSYQGAGNSPLHF. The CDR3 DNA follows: TGTGCCAGCAGTTATCAGGGGGCGGGGAATTCACCCCTCCACTTT.

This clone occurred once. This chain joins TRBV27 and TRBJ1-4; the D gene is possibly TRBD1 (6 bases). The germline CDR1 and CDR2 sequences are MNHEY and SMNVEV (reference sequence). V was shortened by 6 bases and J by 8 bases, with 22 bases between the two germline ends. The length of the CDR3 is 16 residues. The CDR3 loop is CASRPYLGRGEEKLFF. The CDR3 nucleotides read TGTGCCAGCAGACCCTACTTGGGCAGGGGTGAGGAAAAACTGTTTTTT.

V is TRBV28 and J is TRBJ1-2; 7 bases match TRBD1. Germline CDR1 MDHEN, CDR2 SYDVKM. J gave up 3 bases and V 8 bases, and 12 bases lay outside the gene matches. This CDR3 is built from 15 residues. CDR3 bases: TGTGCCAGCCAAAACCCGGGACAGCGATACTATGGCTACACCTTC. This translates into CASQNPGQRYYGYTF.

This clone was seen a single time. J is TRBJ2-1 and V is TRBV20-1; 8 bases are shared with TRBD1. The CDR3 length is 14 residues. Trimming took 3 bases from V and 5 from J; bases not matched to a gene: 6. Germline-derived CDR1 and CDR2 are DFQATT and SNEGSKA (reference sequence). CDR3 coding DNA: TGCAGTGCTAGTTGGCAGGGGGCCAACAATGAGCAGTTCTTC. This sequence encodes CSASWQGANNEQFF.

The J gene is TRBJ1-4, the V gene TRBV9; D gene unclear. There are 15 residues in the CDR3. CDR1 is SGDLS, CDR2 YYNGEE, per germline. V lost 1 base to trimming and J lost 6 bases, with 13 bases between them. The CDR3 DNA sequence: TGTGCCAGCAGCGTATCGCCTCAGAGGGATGAAAAACTGTTTTTT. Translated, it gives CASSVSPQRDEKLFF.

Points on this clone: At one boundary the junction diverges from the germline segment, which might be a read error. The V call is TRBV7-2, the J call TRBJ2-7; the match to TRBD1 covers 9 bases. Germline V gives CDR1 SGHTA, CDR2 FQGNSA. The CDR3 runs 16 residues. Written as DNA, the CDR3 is TGTGCCAGCAGTCACACGATCGGACAGGGGTCCTACGTGCAGTACTTC. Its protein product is CASSHTIGQGSYVQYF.

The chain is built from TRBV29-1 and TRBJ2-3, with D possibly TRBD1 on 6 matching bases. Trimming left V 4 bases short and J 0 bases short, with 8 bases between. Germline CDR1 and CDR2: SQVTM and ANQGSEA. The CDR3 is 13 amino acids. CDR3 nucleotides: TGCAGCGTTGTAGGGACAAGCACAGATACGCAGTATTTT. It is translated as CSVVGTSTDTQYF.

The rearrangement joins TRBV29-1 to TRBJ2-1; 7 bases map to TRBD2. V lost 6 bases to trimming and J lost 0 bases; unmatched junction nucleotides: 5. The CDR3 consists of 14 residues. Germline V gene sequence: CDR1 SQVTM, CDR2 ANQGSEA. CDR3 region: CSVPLASSYNEQFF. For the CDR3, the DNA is TGCAGCGTCCCACTAGCGAGCTCCTACAATGAGCAGTTCTTC.

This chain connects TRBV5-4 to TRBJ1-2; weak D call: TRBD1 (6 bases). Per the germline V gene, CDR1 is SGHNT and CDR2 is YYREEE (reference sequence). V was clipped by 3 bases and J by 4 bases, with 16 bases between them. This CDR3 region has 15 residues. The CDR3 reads CASSYYLDRIYGYTF. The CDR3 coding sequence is TGTGCCAGCAGCTACTACCTCGACAGGATCTATGGCTACACCTTC.

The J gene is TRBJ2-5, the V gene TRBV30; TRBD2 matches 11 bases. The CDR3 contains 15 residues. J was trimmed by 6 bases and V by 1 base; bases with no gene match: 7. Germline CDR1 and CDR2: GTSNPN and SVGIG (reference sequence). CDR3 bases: TGTGCCTGGAGTGCATTAGCGGGGGGGCCCAAGACCCAGTACTTC. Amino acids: CAWSALAGGPKTQYF. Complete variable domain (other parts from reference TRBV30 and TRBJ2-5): SQTIHQWPATLVQPVGSPLSLECTVEGTSNPNLYWYRQAAGRGLQLLFYSVGIGQISSEVPQNLSASRPQDRQFILSSKKLLLSDSGFYLCAWSALAGGPKTQYFGPGTRLLVL.

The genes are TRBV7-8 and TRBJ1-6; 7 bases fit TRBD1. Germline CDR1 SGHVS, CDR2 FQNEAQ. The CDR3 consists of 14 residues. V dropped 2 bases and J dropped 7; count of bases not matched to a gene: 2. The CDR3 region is CASSLKGGNSPLHF. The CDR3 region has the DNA TGTGCCAGCAGCTTAAAAGGGGGCAATTCACCCCTCCACTTT.

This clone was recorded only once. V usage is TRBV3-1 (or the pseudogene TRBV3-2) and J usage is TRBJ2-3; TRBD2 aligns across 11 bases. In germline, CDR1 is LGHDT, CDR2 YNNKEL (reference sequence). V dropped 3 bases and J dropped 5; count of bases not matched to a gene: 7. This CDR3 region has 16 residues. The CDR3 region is CASSQRISGREDTQYF. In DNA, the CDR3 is TGTGCCAGCAGCCAGAGGATTAGCGGGAGGGAAGATACGCAGTATTTT.

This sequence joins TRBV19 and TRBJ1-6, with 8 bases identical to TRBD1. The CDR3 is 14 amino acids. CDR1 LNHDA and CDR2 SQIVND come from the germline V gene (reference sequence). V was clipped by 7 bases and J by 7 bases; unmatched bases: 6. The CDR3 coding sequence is TGTGCCAGTACCACCCAGGGGGCAAATTCACCCCTCCACTTT. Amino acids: CASTTQGANSPLHF.